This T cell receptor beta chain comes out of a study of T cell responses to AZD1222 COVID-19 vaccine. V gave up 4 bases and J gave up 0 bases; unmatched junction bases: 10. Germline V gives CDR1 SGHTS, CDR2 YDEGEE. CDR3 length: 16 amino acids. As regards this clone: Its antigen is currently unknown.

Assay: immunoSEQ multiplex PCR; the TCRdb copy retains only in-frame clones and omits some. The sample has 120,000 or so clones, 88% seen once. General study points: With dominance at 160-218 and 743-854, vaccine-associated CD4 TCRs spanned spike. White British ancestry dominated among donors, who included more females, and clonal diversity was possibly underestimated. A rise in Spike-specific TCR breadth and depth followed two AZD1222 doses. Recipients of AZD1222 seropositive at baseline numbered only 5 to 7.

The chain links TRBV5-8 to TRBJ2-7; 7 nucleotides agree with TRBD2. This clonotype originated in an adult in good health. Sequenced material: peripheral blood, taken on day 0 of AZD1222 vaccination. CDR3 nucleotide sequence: TGTGCCAGCAGCCTACACGGGGAGGGCGTCTCCTACGAGCAGTACTTC. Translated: CASSLHGEGVSYEQYF.